The sequence of this TCR beta chain was determined in a study of blood T cell repertoires in COVID-19. Study overall: The cDNA or gDNA used as material had been derived from T cells, B-cell-depleted T cells, or PBMCs.

In the original processing: Counts of nucleated cells, estimated from reference gene primer amplification, were obtained. Profiled with immunoSEQ multiplex PCR; TCRdb holds only in-frame clones, not every one. V, J and clone size are those of that table, while D and trimming were read from the DNA. In the table there are about 410,000 clones, around 91% of which are singletons. The TCR originated in a woman aged 35 to 49 with COVID-19, enrolled during active disease. Sequenced input: peripheral blood.

CDR3 residues: CASSLWGRVGETQYF. The CDR3 nucleotides are TGTGCCAGCAGCTTATGGGGGCGAGTCGGGGAGACCCAGTACTTC. The rearrangement links TRBV7-9 to TRBJ2-5; D is perhaps TRBD1 (6 bases). The CDR3 loop spans 15 amino acids. V lost 2 bases to trimming and J lost 5 bases, with 15 bases between them. Germline V gene sequence: CDR1 SEHNR, CDR2 FQNEAQ (reference sequence).